This TCR beta chain was sequenced during a study of blood T cell repertoires in COVID-19. V was pared by 3 bases and J by 0 bases, with 9 bases between. The germline CDR1 and CDR2 sequences are MDHEN and SYDVKM. The CDR3 is 15 residues long. The protocol was immunoSEQ multiplex PCR, while the TCRdb copy is restricted to in-frame clones and leaves out a portion. The sample records roughly 91,000 clones, 84% being singletons. This clone was seen just once. Material: peripheral blood. This chain joins TRBV28 and TRBJ1-3, with D possibly matching TRBD1 (5 bases). The receptor comes from a man between 65 and 85 years old with active or convalescent COVID-19. This CDR3 reads CASSFQGGSGNTIYF. CDR3 sequence (DNA): TGTGCCAGCAGTTTCCAGGGAGGCTCTGGAAACACCATATATTTT.